One sample yielded the 7 T cell receptor beta chains listed below, sequenced in a study of blood T cell repertoires in COVID-19. Here immunoSEQ multiplex PCR was the method, and the copy in TCRdb shows in-frame clones only, minus some. The sample has some 69,000 clones; roughly 83% are singletons. The sequencing input was peripheral blood. The receptors were sampled from a man older than 75 with active or convalescent COVID-19.

V and J are TRBV28 and TRBJ1-4; no clear D. The CDR3 has 14 residues. V lost 8 bases and J 4 bases, leaving 14 bases between the germline ends. Per germline, CDR1 MDHEN and CDR2 SYDVKM. CDR3 sequence: CASAGRALNEKLFF. The CDR3 nucleotides are TGTGCCAGCGCCGGGAGAGCTCTTAATGAAAAACTGTTTTTT.

V is TRBV3-1 (or the pseudogene TRBV3-2) and J is TRBJ2-3, with D perhaps matching TRBD1 (7 bases). V lost 8 bases and J lost 5, with 14 bases in between. This CDR3 spans 13 amino acids. In germline, CDR1 is LGHDT, CDR2 YNNKEL (reference sequence). DNA of the CDR3: TGTGCCAGCTTCAGGGGGGCCGAAGATACGCAGTATTTT. It yields the protein CASFRGAEDTQYF.

The V and J genes are TRBV5-1 and TRBJ2-1; 7 positions match TRBD1. V lost 4 bases, J lost 1 base, and 5 bases stayed unmatched. CDR1 SGHRS and CDR2 YFSETQ come from the germline V gene. This CDR3 has 15 residues. The CDR3 protein is CASSPAGGSYNEQFF. DNA for the CDR3: TGCGCCAGCAGCCCGGCAGGGGGTTCCTACAATGAGCAGTTCTTC.

This sequence joins TRBV2 and TRBJ2-6; maybe TRBD1 (6 bases). Per the germline V gene, CDR1 is SNHLY and CDR2 is FYNNEI. V lost 6 bases to trimming and J lost 4 bases, with 13 bases between them. This CDR3 comprises 15 residues. CDR3 DNA sequence: TGTGCCAGCAGATGGGCAGGGGCCGGGGCCAACGTCCTGACTTTC. Protein product: CASRWAGAGANVLTF.

This chain links TRBV9 with TRBJ1-5; maybe TRBD1 (5 bases). The CDR3 is 15 residues long. Trimming took 4 bases from V and 4 from J, leaving 15 bases between them. Germline lookup yields CDR1 SGDLS and CDR2 YYNGEE. The CDR3 region has the DNA TGTGCCAGCAGCCCGCGGGACGGACGAAATCAGCCCCAGCATTTT. This translates into CASSPRDGRNQPQHF.

The CDR3 region has the DNA TGCGCCAGCAGCTTGGTTCCGACAGGGACCTACAATGAGCAGTTCTTC. The encoded protein is CASSLVPTGTYNEQFF. V and J are TRBV5-1 and TRBJ2-1; 7 nucleotides align to TRBD1. Looked up from germline, CDR1 is SGHRS and CDR2 is YFSETQ. The CDR3 consists of 16 residues. J lost 2 bases, V lost 0 bases, and 5 bases had no gene match.

The genes are TRBV27 and TRBJ2-1; 7 nucleotides match TRBD2. The CDR3 length is 17 residues. With 6 bases clipped from V and 0 bases from J, the junction kept 11 bases outside the gene matches. From germline, CDR1 is MNHEY and CDR2 SMNVEV (reference sequence). CDR3 nucleotide sequence: TGTGCCAGCAGCTCCGGGACTAAAAGTTCCTCCTACAATGAGCAGTTCTTC. As protein: CASSSGTKSSSYNEQFF.